This T cell receptor beta chain was sequenced in a study of T cell changes during pregnancy in multiple sclerosis. Per germline, CDR1 MGHDK and CDR2 SYGVNS. V lost 4 bases and J lost 4, with 17 bases in between. The CDR3 contains 17 residues. Using immunoSEQ multiplex PCR, the repertoire was profiled, and TCRdb retains in-frame clones only, with some absent. The repertoire consists of 40,000 to 55,000 clones, with roughly 88% occurring once and the leading ten covering approximately 4.7%. The genes are TRBV25-1 and TRBJ2-6; perhaps TRBD2 as D (6 bases). The receptor was isolated from a female donor in good health, enrolled as a control in a pregnancy study. Sequences were derived from peripheral blood, sampled in the second trimester of pregnancy. CDR3 in DNA: TGTGCCAGCAGTGTGACATCGGGACTTCGGGGGGCCAACGTCCTGACTTTC. It yields the protein CASSVTSGLRGANVLTF.